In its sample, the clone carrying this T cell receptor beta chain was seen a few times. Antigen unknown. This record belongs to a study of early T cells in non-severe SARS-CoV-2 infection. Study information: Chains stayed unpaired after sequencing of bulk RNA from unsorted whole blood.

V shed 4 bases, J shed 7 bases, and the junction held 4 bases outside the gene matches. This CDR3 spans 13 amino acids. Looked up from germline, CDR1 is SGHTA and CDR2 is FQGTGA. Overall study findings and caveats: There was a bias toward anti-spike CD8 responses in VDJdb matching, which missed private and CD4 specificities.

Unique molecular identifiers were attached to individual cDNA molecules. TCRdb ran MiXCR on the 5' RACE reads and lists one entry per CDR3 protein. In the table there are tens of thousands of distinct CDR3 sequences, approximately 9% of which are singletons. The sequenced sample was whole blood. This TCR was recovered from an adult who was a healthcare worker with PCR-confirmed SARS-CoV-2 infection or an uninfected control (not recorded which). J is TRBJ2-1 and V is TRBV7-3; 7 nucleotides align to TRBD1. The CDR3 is CASSWGQINEQFF. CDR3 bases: TGTGCCAGCAGCTGGGGACAGATAAATGAGCAGTTCTTC.